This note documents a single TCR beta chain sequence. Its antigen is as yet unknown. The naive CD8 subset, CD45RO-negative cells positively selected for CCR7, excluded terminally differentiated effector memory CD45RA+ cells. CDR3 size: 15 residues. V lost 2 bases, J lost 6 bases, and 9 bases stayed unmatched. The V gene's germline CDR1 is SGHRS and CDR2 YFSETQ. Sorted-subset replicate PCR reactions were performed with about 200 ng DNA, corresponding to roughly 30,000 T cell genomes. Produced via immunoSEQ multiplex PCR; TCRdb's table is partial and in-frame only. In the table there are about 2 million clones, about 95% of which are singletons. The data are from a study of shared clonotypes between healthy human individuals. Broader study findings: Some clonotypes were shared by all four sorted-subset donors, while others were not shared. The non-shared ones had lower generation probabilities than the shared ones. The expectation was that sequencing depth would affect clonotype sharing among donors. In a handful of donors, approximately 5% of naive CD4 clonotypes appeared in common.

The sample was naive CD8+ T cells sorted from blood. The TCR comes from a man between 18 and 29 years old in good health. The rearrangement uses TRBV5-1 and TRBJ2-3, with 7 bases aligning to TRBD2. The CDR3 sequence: CASSFRDYAFDTQYF. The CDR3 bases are TGCGCCAGCAGCTTCCGGGACTACGCCTTCGATACGCAGTATTTT. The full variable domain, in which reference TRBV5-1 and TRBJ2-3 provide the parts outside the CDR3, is KAGVTQTPRYLIKTRGQQVTLSCSPISGHRSVSWYQQTPGQGLQFLFEYFSETQRNKGNFPGRFSGRQFSNSRSEMNVSTLELGDSALYLCASSFRDYAFDTQYFGPGTRLTVL.